The 19 T cell receptor beta chains given below trace back to one sample, sequenced in a study of blood T cell repertoires in COVID-19. Using immunoSEQ multiplex PCR, the repertoire was profiled, and TCRdb retains in-frame clones only, with some absent. The sample lists about 210,000 clones, 86% seen once, with 3% to 4% in the top ten. Sequencing was carried out using PBMCs or T cells enriched from blood (not recorded which). Receptors were obtained from a woman aged 40 to 49 with acute COVID-19.

The chain carries TRBV19 and TRBJ2-1; D may be TRBD2 (5 bases). V was pared by 3 bases and J by 2 bases, with 8 bases between. Per germline, CDR1 LNHDA and CDR2 SQIVND (reference sequence). CDR3 length equals 14 residues. CDR3 DNA: TGTGCCAGTAGTATTAGGGAGCCCTACAATGAGCAGTTCTTC. This codes for CASSIREPYNEQFF.

V usage is TRBV28 and J usage is TRBJ1-2, with 7 nucleotides matching TRBD1. CDR3 length: 16 amino acids. The germline V gene encodes CDR1 MDHEN and CDR2 SYDVKM. J gave up 4 bases and V 4 bases, and 12 bases lay outside the gene matches. The CDR3 reads CASSSPDRVRPYGYTF. CDR3 coding DNA: TGTGCCAGCAGTTCCCCCGACAGGGTACGTCCCTATGGCTACACCTTC.

The chain carries TRBV19 and TRBJ2-1; TRBD2 aligns across 7 bases. V was pared by 4 bases and J by 8 bases, with 17 bases of the junction left unmatched. The CDR3 loop spans 17 amino acids. The germline V gene encodes CDR1 LNHDA and CDR2 SQIVND (reference sequence). DNA of the CDR3: TGTGCCAGTAGTAATTGGGGAGGGACGGGCCTCTTGGATGAGCAGTTCTTC. Translation: CASSNWGGTGLLDEQFF.

The sample holds one count of this clone. The chain combines TRBV28 with TRBJ2-3; weak D call: TRBD2 (6 bases). Trimming removed 2 bases from V and 5 bases from J, with 17 bases in between. This CDR3 is built from 16 residues. Germline V gene data show CDR1 as MDHEN and CDR2 as SYDVKM. CDR3 sequence reads: CASSLRDLPSGDTQYF. CDR3 bases: TGTGCCAGCAGTTTAAGGGACTTACCGAGCGGAGATACGCAGTATTTT.

The chain recombines TRBV4-2 with TRBJ2-1; D is possibly TRBD2 (6 bases). The CDR3 is 14 residues long. Germline V gene data show CDR1 as LGHNA and CDR2 as YNFKEQ. V was trimmed by 6 bases and J by 10 bases, leaving 19 bases between them. Here the CDR3 DNA reads TGTGCCAGCAGAACTGGGGACTCGATTGGGGAGCAGTTCTTC. It encodes CASRTGDSIGEQFF.

This clone appeared a few times. The chain employs TRBV7-9 and TRBJ2-5; D is perhaps TRBD1 (6 bases). This CDR3 is built from 13 residues. V lost 2 bases, J lost 4 bases, and 8 bases lay in between. Per germline, CDR1 SEHNR and CDR2 FQNEAQ (reference sequence). CDR3: CASSLQGRETQYF. CDR3 nucleotide sequence: TGTGCCAGCAGCTTACAGGGGAGAGAGACCCAGTACTTC.

This clone has only a few counts. The sample has other DNA sequences that encode this CDR3 too. The genes are TRBV5-1 and TRBJ2-7; 12 nucleotides match TRBD2. Germline CDR1 is SGHRS and CDR2 is YFSETQ. The CDR3 covers 15 residues. V lost 0 bases to trimming and J lost 2 bases; unmatched junction nucleotides: 0. DNA for the CDR3: TGCGCCAGCAGCTTGGGGACTAGCGGGACCTACGAGCAGTACTTC. It translates to CASSLGTSGTYEQYF.

V gene TRBV7-6 combines with J gene TRBJ2-6, with D possibly TRBD1 on 7 matching bases. This CDR3 spans 17 amino acids. Per germline, CDR1 SGHVS and CDR2 FNYEAQ. Trimming removed 5 bases from V and 0 bases from J, with 14 bases in between. The DNA of the CDR3 is TGTGCCAGCAGCAAAGCAGGGGGGAACTCTGGGGCCAACGTCCTGACTTTC. Translating gives CASSKAGGNSGANVLTF. Together with reference TRBV7-6 and TRBJ2-6, the CDR3 gives the full variable domain: GAGVSQSPRYKVTKRGQDVALRCDPISGHVSLYWYRQALGQGPEFLTYFNYEAQQDKSGLPNDRFSAERPEGSISTLTIQRTEQRDSAMYRCASSKAGGNSGANVLTFGAGSRLTVL.

The CDR3 coding sequence is TGTGCCTGGAGTCCGGACAGGAGGGTTCTACGGCAGTACTTC. Its translation: CAWSPDRRVLRQYF. J is TRBJ2-7 and V is TRBV30, with D perhaps matching TRBD1 (7 bases). The CDR3 runs 14 residues. V lost 2 bases, J lost 9 bases, and 20 bases lay in between. From germline, CDR1 is GTSNPN and CDR2 SVGIG (reference sequence).

This chain joins TRBV5-8 and TRBJ1-3, with TRBD1 as a possible D gene (5 bases). Deletions cut 6 bases from V and 0 bases from J, with 16 bases between. The CDR3 is made up of 16 amino acids. The germline gives CDR1 SGHTS, CDR2 YDEGEE. The CDR3 region is CASKRDSFPSGNTIYF. CDR3 nucleotide sequence: TGTGCCAGCAAGAGGGACTCCTTCCCCTCTGGAAACACCATATATTTT.

This rearrangement joins TRBV27 to TRBJ2-7, with TRBD2 identical over 7 bases. The CDR3 runs 15 residues. The J segment lost 3 bases and the V segment lost 4 bases, leaving 9 bases of the junction unmatched. CDR1 and CDR2 from the germline V gene are MNHEY and SMNVEV (reference sequence). The CDR3 nucleotides are TGTGCCAGCAGTTCCTGGCGGGGGACCAGCTACGAGCAGTACTTC. It specifies CASSSWRGTSYEQYF.

The CDR3 here is CASSSSGGTDTQYF. CDR3 coding DNA: TGTGCCAGCAGCTCGTCAGGGGGCACAGATACGCAGTATTTT. The chain recombines TRBV28 with TRBJ2-3; weak D call: TRBD1 (6 bases). The CDR3 consists of 14 residues. Per the germline V gene, CDR1 is MDHEN and CDR2 is SYDVKM. V was clipped by 6 bases and J by 1 base, with 11 bases between them.

This chain links TRBV2 with TRBJ1-5; 8 positions agree with TRBD1. With V trimmed by 5 bases and J by 4 bases, 7 bases remained unmatched. CDR3 length equals 15 residues. Germline V CDR1 and CDR2: SNHLY, FYNNEI. The CDR3 nucleotides read TGTGCCAGCAGTAGTCTGACAGGGGAAAATCAGCCCCAGCATTTT. Translated, it gives CASSSLTGENQPQHF.

This rearrangement joins TRBV28 to TRBJ1-1; 9 bases line up with TRBD1. Germline values: CDR1 MDHEN, CDR2 SYDVKM. The CDR3 is 13 residues long. Trimming cost V 8 bases and J 5 bases; bases outside gene matches: 6. Written as DNA, the CDR3 is TGTGCCAGCTTTACAGGGGGCAGGACTGAAGCTTTCTTT. Protein: CASFTGGRTEAFF.

This clone came up once. CDR3 bases: TGTGCCAGCAGTTTCGGGGTCATTTCACCCCTCCACTTT. Amino acid sequence: CASSFGVISPLHF. The gene calls are TRBV28 and TRBJ1-6; D gene uncertain. There are 13 residues in the CDR3. Germline V gene lookup returns CDR1 MDHEN and CDR2 SYDVKM. Trimming shortened V by 3 bases and J by 9 bases, and 9 bases separated the two germline ends.

In this sample, this clone turned up once. The rearrangement uses TRBV4-3 and TRBJ1-4; TRBD1 agrees at 12 bases. The CDR3 extends over 15 amino acids. The germline CDR1 and CDR2 sequences are LGHNA and YSLEER. The V segment lost 3 bases and the J segment 8 bases; nucleotides outside the gene matches: 4. The CDR3: CASSQAGTGGEKLFF. The CDR3 DNA sequence: TGCGCCAGCAGCCAGGCCGGGACAGGGGGCGAAAAACTGTTTTTT.

The rearrangement joins TRBV27 to TRBJ1-1; D may be TRBD1 (6 bases). Trimming took 1 base from V and 3 from J, leaving 15 bases between them. Germline V lookup: CDR1 MNHEY, CDR2 SMNVEV (reference sequence). The length of the CDR3 is 16 residues. In DNA, the CDR3 is TGTGCCAGCAGTTTATACACAGGGAGAGGGTACACTGAAGCTTTCTTT. It is translated as CASSLYTGRGYTEAFF.

V usage is TRBV27 and J usage is TRBJ2-7; 9 bases line up with TRBD2. Germline values: CDR1 MNHEY, CDR2 SMNVEV (reference sequence). This CDR3 comprises 17 residues. Unmatched junction bases numbered 17, after V lost 5 bases and J lost 6 bases. In DNA, the CDR3 is TGTGCCAGCAGTCCCGTGAGCGGGAGGACCCCCCGTGGCGAGCAGTACTTC. Amino acid sequence: CASSPVSGRTPRGEQYF.

The J gene is TRBJ1-2, the V gene TRBV4-3; no definite D call. From germline, CDR1 is LGHNA and CDR2 YSLEER. The length of the CDR3 is 15 residues. The V end lost 1 base, the J end lost 2 bases, and 11 bases lay between the germline ends. The CDR3 sequence: CASSQGGMGNYGYTF. The CDR3 coding sequence is TGCGCCAGCAGCCAAGGAGGGATGGGGAACTATGGCTACACCTTC.